The 3 T cell receptor beta chains in this list originate from one sample, sequenced in a study of long-term antiretroviral therapy in people with HIV. The run of the v3.0 immunoSEQ assay was at survey level. Produced via immunoSEQ multiplex PCR; TCRdb's table is partial and in-frame only. In the table there are 21,000 or so clones, about four fifths of which are singletons. The source material was unsorted PBMCs, sampled at the start of antiretroviral therapy. These receptors came from a man aged 50 or older with HIV.

For the CDR3, the DNA is TGTGCCAGCAGCTTAATCGGGGGTTTCGGGGAGCTGTTTTTT. Translating gives CASSLIGGFGELFF. The chain employs TRBV11-1 and TRBJ2-2; a weak D match, TRBD2 (6 bases). Germline loops: CDR1 SGHAT, CDR2 FQDESV (reference sequence). V was pared by 2 bases and J by 7 bases, with 11 bases between. This CDR3 is built from 14 residues.

The chain carries TRBV21-1 and TRBJ2-7; the table's D gene call, TRBD2, was not cross checked with the DNA. TRBV21-1 is marked as a pseudogene. This CDR3 is built from 12 residues. CDR3 DNA: TGTGCCAGTTCGGGAGAATCCTACGAGCAGTACTTC. Its translation is CASSGESYEQYF.

This clone was observed a few times. Other DNA sequences in the same sample also yield this CDR3. This chain connects TRBV19 to TRBJ1-4; TRBD1 agrees at 9 bases. The germline gives CDR1 LNHDA, CDR2 SQIVND (reference sequence). The CDR3 spans 14 residues. V lost 4 bases and J lost 8; bases outside the gene matches: 5. This CDR3 is CASSRDREGEKLFF. CDR3 coding DNA: TGTGCCAGTAGTAGGGACAGGGAGGGCGAAAAACTGTTTTTT.